The subject of this entry is one TCR beta chain. Its specificity is not known. This record belongs to a study of T cell clones after liver transplantation. Turning to the study itself: Post-transplant blood was tracked for graft-donor-reactive T cell clones identified in a pre-transplant mixed lymphocyte reaction.

Whole-study findings and limits: In most of the 8 subjects, circulating graft-donor-reactive CD4 TCRbeta sequences fell significantly after transplant. Low donor cell numbers restricted donor-reactive repertoire measurement in a couple of subjects. Graft donor-reactive T cells may have migrated into the graft rather than being deleted.

Sequenced by immunoSEQ multiplex PCR; TCRdb stores in-frame clones only, minus some. The profile shows 50,000 or so clones, approximately 71% of them singletons. Trimming took 5 bases from V and 3 from J; bases not matched to a gene: 7. Germline-derived CDR1 and CDR2 are SNHLY and FYNNEI. The CDR3 runs 15 residues. The origin of this receptor is a human patient who received a liver transplant. Some T cells may have come from the graft donor. The specimen was CD4+ T cells from blood, collected more than 53 months after liver transplant. The chain carries TRBV2 and TRBJ2-1; 7 bases fit TRBD1. The CDR3 sequence: CASSSRQGFYNEQFF. CDR3 nucleotide sequence: TGTGCCAGCAGTTCCCGACAGGGTTTCTACAATGAGCAGTTCTTC.